This note documents a single T cell receptor beta chain sequence. Original analysis: Estimated nucleated cell counts came from reference gene primer amplification. Only in-frame clones appear in the TCRdb table, and some are missing; sequencing was by immunoSEQ multiplex PCR. The DNA was the basis for D and trimming; V, J and clone size are from that table. The sample yields under 300,000 clones, around 90% seen once. The germline V gene has CDR1 MGHDK and CDR2 SYGVNS. Deletions cut 1 base from V and 4 bases from J, with 13 bases between. The CDR3 extends over 15 amino acids. This sample was included in a study of blood T cell repertoires in COVID-19. Study-wide context: PBMCs, B-cell-depleted T cells, or T cells were the source of the cDNA or gDNA that made up the material.

The origin of this receptor is a woman in her 40s with acute or convalescent COVID-19. The sequenced sample was peripheral blood. The chain couples TRBV25-1 to TRBJ1-1; D ambiguous. Written as DNA, the CDR3 is TGTGCCAGCAGTGAATCCCAGACGGGGATCACTGAAGCTTTCTTT. Protein product: CASSESQTGITEAFF.